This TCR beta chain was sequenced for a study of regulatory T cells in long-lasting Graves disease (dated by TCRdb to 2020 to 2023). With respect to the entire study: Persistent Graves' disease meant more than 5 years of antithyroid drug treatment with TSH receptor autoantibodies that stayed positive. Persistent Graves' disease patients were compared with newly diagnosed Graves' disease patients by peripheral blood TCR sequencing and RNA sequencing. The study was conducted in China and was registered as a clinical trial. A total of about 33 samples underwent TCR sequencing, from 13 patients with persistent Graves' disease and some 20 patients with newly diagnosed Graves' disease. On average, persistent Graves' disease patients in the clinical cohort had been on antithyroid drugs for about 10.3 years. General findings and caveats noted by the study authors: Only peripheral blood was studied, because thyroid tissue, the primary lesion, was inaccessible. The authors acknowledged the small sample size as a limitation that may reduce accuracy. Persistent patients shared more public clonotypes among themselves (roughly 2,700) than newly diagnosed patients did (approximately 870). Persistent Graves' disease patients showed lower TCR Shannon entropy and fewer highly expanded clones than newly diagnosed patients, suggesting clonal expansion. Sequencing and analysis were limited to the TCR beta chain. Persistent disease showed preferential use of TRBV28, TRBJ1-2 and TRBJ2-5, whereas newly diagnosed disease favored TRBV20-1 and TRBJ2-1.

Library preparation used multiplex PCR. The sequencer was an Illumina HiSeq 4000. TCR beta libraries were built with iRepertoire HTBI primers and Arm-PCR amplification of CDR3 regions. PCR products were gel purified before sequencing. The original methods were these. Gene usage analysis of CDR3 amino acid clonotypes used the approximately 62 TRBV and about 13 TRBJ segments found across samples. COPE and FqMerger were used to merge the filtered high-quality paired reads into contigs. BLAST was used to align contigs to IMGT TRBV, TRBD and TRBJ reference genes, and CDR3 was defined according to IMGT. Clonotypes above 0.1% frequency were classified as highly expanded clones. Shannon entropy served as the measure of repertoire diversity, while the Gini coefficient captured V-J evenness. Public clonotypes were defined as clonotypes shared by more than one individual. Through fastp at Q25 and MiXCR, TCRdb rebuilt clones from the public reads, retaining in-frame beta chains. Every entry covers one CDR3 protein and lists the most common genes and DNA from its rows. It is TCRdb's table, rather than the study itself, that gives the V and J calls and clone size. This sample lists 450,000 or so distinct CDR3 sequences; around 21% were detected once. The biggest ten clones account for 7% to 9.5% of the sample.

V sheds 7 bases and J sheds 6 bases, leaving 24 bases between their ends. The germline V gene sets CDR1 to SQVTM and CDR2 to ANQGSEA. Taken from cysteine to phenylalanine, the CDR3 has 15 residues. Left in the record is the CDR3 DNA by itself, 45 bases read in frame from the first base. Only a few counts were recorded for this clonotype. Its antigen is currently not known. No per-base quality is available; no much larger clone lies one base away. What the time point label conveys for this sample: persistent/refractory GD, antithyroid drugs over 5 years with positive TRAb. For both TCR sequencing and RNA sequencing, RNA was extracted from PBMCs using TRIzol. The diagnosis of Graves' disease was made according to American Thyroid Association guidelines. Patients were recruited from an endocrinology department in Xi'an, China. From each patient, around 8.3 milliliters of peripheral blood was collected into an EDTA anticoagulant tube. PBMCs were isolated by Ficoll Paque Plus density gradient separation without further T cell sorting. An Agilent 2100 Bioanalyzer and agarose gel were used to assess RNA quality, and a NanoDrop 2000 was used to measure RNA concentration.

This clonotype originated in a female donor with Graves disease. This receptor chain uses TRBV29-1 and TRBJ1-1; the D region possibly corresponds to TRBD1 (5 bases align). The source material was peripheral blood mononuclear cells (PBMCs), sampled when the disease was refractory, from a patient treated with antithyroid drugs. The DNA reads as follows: TGCAGCGGACAGATTCCGGACGGGCCCTGGGCTGAAGCTTTCTTT. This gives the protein CSGQIPDGPWAEAFF.